These 8 T cell receptor beta chains originate from one sample sequenced in a study of cytomegalovirus exposure and HLA in healthy donors. Vbeta (60) and Jbeta (13) primers were used in the PCR. This table comes from immunoSEQ multiplex PCR, and its TCRdb copy is limited to in-frame clones, with some not included. The data show around 110,000 clones, with 79% seen just once and 3.5% to 4.5% held by the top ten. The material sequenced was PBMCs. The receptors were gathered from a man in his thirties or forties in good health and CMV-seropositive.

V and J are TRBV4-3 and TRBJ2-1, with TRBD2 identical over 9 bases. Trimming took 2 bases from V and 7 from J; bases not matched to a gene: 15. CDR3 size: 18 residues. In germline, CDR1 is LGHNA, CDR2 YSLEER. DNA for the CDR3: TGCGCCAGCAGCCAAAAACCCCTAGCGGGATCTCTAATAAATGAGCAGTTCTTC. Amino acid sequence: CASSQKPLAGSLINEQFF.

The chain has TRBV7-8 and TRBJ2-1; D is possibly TRBD1 (6 bases). Deletions cut 5 bases from V and 7 bases from J, with 24 bases between. The germline CDR1 and CDR2 sequences are SGHVS and FQNEAQ. The CDR3 consists of 17 residues. In DNA form, the CDR3 reads TGTGCCAGCAGCGGTATTGTCTTGGCAGGGGAGAGGAATGAGCAGTTCTTC. Translation gives CASSGIVLAGERNEQFF. Full variable domain (remainder filled in from reference TRBV7-8 and TRBJ2-1): GAGVSQSPRYKVAKRGQDVALRCDPISGHVSLFWYQQALGQGPEFLTYFQNEAQLDKSGLPSDRFFAERPEGSVSTLKIQRTQQEDSAVYLCASSGIVLAGERNEQFFGPGTRLTVL.

This chain joins TRBV18 and TRBJ1-6; no firm D call. V was clipped by 4 bases and J by 7 bases, with 17 bases between them. This CDR3 region has 16 residues. Germline assignment: CDR1 KGHSH and CDR2 LQKENI. CDR3 sequence reads: CASSRAGDNWNSPLHF. CDR3 nucleotides: TGTGCCAGCTCACGAGCCGGTGACAACTGGAATTCACCCCTCCACTTT.

The chain carries TRBV28 and TRBJ1-4; D call uncertain. Trimming removed 4 bases from V and 2 bases from J, with 8 bases in between. There are 14 residues in the CDR3. Germline assignment: CDR1 MDHEN and CDR2 SYDVKM. The CDR3 is CASSSLPTNEKLFF. CDR3 in DNA: TGTGCCAGCAGTTCCCTTCCGACTAATGAAAAACTGTTTTTT.

The chain joins TRBV7-6 to TRBJ1-3; the D gene is possibly TRBD1 (5 bases). Looked up from germline, CDR1 is SGHVS and CDR2 is FNYEAQ. The ends were cut back, 1 base at V and 4 bases at J, with 14 bases in the middle. The CDR3 covers 16 residues. CDR3 nucleotide sequence: TGTGCCAGCAGCTTAGACTTCCACAGGTTGGGAAACACCATATATTTT. This encodes CASSLDFHRLGNTIYF.

The chain employs TRBV5-4 and TRBJ2-3; D might be TRBD2 (5 bases). The ends were cut back, 6 bases at V and 1 base at J, with 9 bases in the middle. The CDR3 is 13 residues long. In germline, CDR1 is SGHNT, CDR2 YYREEE (reference sequence). Written as DNA, the CDR3 is TGTGCCAGCATAGAGGGAGGCACAGATACGCAGTATTTT. Residues: CASIEGGTDTQYF.

This clone was detected a few times. This chain links TRBV11-1 with TRBJ2-5; 7 bases agree with TRBD1. Trimming cost V 4 bases and J 3 bases; bases outside gene matches: 2. CDR1 and CDR2 (germline): SGHAT, FQDESV (reference sequence). The CDR3 sequence is 13 residues long. The CDR3 loop is CASSYRGKETQYF. Here the CDR3 DNA reads TGTGCCAGCAGCTACAGGGGTAAAGAGACCCAGTACTTC.

The J gene is TRBJ2-4, the V gene TRBV4-2; possibly TRBD1 for D (5 bases). This CDR3 region has 15 residues. CDR1 and CDR2 (germline): LGHNA, YNFKEQ. V lost 4 bases, J lost 0 bases, and 10 bases lay in between. CDR3 in amino acids: CASSPGSLAKNIQYF. As DNA, the CDR3 is TGTGCCAGCAGCCCAGGGTCATTAGCCAAAAACATTCAGTACTTC.